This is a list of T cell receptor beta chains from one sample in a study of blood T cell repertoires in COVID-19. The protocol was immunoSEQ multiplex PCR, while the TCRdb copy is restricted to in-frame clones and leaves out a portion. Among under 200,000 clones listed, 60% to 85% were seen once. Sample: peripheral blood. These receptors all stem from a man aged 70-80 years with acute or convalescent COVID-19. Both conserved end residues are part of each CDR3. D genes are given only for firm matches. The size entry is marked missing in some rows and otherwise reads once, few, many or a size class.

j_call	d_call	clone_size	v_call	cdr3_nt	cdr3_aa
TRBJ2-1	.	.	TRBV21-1	TGTGCCAGCACCCCTAAGGTCCCCGGGACAGGGGCAGTCTCCTACAATGAGCAGTTCTTC	CASTPKVPGTGAVSYNEQFF
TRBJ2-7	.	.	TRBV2	TGTGCCAGCATTGACCTGGTTGACAGCCCCTACGAGCAGTACTTC	CASIDLVDSPYEQYF
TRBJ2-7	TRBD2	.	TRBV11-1	TGTGCCAGCAGCTTAGACCCACGGGGGGAGAACGAGCAGTACTTC	CASSLDPRGENEQYF
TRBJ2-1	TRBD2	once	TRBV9	TGTGCCAGCAGCGCTGTAGCGGGAGGGTACAATGAGCAGTTCTTC	CASSAVAGGYNEQFF
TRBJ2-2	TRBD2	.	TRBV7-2	TGTGCCAGCAGCCTAAGTCTAGCGGCCAACACCGGGGAGCTGTTTTTT	CASSLSLAANTGELFF
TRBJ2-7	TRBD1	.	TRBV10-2	TGCGCCAGCAGACCCTACGACAGGGGGGGAAACTACGAGCAGTACTTC	CASRPYDRGGNYEQYF
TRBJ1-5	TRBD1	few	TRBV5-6	TGTGCCAGCAGCGCCGGGACAGCCCAGCCCCAGCATTTT	CASSAGTAQPQHF
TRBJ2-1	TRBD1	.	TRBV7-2	TGTGCCAGCAGCACTTGGCACCGCGGGACAGGGGGCAATGAGCAGTTCTTC	CASSTWHRGTGGNEQFF
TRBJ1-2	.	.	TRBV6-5	TGTGCCAGCAGTTACCGGTCCCCTGCGTCTAACTATGGCTACACCTTC	CASSYRSPASNYGYTF
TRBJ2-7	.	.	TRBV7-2	TGTGCCAGCAGCTTAGTTGTTAGCGCAGGCGAGCAGTACTTC	CASSLVVSAGEQYF
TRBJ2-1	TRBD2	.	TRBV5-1	TGCGCCAGCAGCTTGACGAGCGGGAACAATGAGCAGTTCTTC	CASSLTSGNNEQFF
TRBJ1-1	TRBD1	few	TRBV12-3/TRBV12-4	TGTGCCAGCATCACCGGGACAGGGAGTGAAGCTTTCTTT	CASITGTGSEAFF
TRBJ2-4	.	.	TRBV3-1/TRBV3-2	TGTGCCAGCAGCCAAATACGGGGGGCGGCCAAAAACATTCAGTACTTC	CASSQIRGAAKNIQYF
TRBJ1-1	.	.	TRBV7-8	TGTGCCAGCAGCGTCGGAGGGACTCGGGCTGAAGCTTTCTTT	CASSVGGTRAEAFF
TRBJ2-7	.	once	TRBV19	TGTGCCAGTAGTATTTCGGCTTTATTGGGCCAAGAGCAGTACTTC	CASSISALLGQEQYF
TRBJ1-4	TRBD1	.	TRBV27	TGTGCCAGCAGTTTTGCGTGGGGCCAGGGGGCATCTAATGAAAAACTGTTTTTT	CASSFAWGQGASNEKLFF
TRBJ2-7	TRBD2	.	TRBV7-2	TGTGCCAGCAGCTTATACGGGACTAGCGGGAAAACGTACGAGCAGTACTTC	CASSLYGTSGKTYEQYF
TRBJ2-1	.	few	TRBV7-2	TGTGCCAGCAGCTTGGGTCTTCGGCGGGAGCAGTTCTTC	CASSLGLRREQFF
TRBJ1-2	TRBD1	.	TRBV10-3	TGTGCCATCAGTGTAGGGGACAGGGGAAACCCTAACTATGGCTACACCTTC	CAISVGDRGNPNYGYTF
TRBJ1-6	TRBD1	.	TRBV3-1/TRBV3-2	TGTGCCAGCAGCCAAGATCCTCGAGGGGGCGTCCACTTT	CASSQDPRGGVHF
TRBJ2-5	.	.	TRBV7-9	TGTGCCAGCACCGAGGCGGCATACCAAGAGACCCAGTACTTC	CASTEAAYQETQYF
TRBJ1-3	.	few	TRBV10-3	TGTGCCATCAGTGATGCGAGGAGTGGAAACACCATATATTTT	CAISDARSGNTIYF
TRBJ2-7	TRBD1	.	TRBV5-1	TGCGCCAGCAGCTTCCCCCAGGGGGACGAGCAGTACTTC	CASSFPQGDEQYF
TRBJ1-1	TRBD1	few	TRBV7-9	TGTGCCAGCAGCAAGGGACAGGAACTGTACCTGAACACTGAAGCTTTCTTT	CASSKGQELYLNTEAFF
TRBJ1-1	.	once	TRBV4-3	TGCGCCAGCAGCCGCGACCTCAACCAGGGTATAAGGGGGAACACTGAAGCTTTCTTT	CASSRDLNQGIRGNTEAFF
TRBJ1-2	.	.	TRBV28	TGTGCCAGCAGTTCAAGAGGCTATGGCTACACCTTC	CASSSRGYGYTF
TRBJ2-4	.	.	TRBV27	TGTGCCAGCAGTCCGCTACAGGGAGCCAAAAACATTCAGTACTTC	CASSPLQGAKNIQYF
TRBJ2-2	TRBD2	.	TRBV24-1	TGTGCCACCAGCGCGGGAGTGAACACCGGGGAGCTGTTTTTT	CATSAGVNTGELFF
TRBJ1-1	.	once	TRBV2	TGTGCCAGCAGTGAAGCGCCCTGGGGCGTTGGGAACACTGAAGCTTTCTTT	CASSEAPWGVGNTEAFF
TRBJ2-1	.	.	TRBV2	TGTGCCAGCCATAGCGTGAGCTCCTACAATGAGCAGTTCTTC	CASHSVSSYNEQFF
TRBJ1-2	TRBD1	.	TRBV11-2	TGTGCCAGCAGCTTAGATTCTCTGTTCGGACAGGTCAATGGCTACACCTTC	CASSLDSLFGQVNGYTF
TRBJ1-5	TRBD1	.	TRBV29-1	TGCAGCGTCGGGGACAGAGGAGGCAATCAGCCCCAGCATTTT	CSVGDRGGNQPQHF
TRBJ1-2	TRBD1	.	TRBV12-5	TGTGCTAGTGGTCGACTAACAGGGGGGGCAGCTAACTATGGCTACACCTTC	CASGRLTGGAANYGYTF
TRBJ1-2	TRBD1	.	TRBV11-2	TGTGCCAGCAGATTCCCGAGGGACAGGACTTACGAAAACTATGGCTACACCTTC	CASRFPRDRTYENYGYTF
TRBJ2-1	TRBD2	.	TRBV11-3	TGTGCCAGCAGCCCTTGGACTAGCGGGAGCTACAATGAGCAGTTCTTC	CASSPWTSGSYNEQFF
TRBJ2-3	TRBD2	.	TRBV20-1	TGCAGTGCTAGTGAACCGGGACTAGCGGGGGTTAGTAGCACAGATACGCAGTATTTT	CSASEPGLAGVSSTDTQYF
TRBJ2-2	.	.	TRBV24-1	TGTGCCACCAGTGTAGCCGGATCCGGGGAGCTGTTTTTT	CATSVAGSGELFF
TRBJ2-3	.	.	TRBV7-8	TGTGCCAGCAGCACCGCGGGGAGGCTGACTAGCACAGATACGCAGTATTTT	CASSTAGRLTSTDTQYF
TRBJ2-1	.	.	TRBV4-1	TGCGCCAGCAGCCAAGAAGCCACAATCCAGGCGTTTGAGCAGTTCTTC	CASSQEATIQAFEQFF
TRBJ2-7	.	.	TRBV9	TGTGCCAGCAGCGTAGATGGTTTTGGAGATACCGAGCAGTACTTC	CASSVDGFGDTEQYF
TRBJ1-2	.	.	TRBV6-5	TGTGCCAGCAGCGGAGGCTCCGGCTACACCTTC	CASSGGSGYTF
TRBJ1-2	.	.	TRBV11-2	TGTGCCAGCAGCTTACAAGAGGGAGGGATCTATGGCTACACCTTC	CASSLQEGGIYGYTF
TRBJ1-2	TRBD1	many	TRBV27	TGTGCCAGCGGCCTAAGACAGGGACCCGTCTTC	CASGLRQGPVF
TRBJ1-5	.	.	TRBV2	TGTGCCAGCAGTGAAACGTTGCGGGGGGCGGGTCAGCCCCAGCATTTT	CASSETLRGAGQPQHF
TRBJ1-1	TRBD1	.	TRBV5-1	TGCGCCAGCAGCTCCGGGACAGAGAACACTGAAGCTTTCTTT	CASSSGTENTEAFF
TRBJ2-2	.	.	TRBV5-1	TGCGCCAGCAGGTCCGAGCCAACGAACACCGGGGAGCTGTTTTTT	CASRSEPTNTGELFF